A single sample gave rise to the 21 T cell receptor beta chains below, sequenced in a study of blood T cell repertoires in COVID-19. The protocol was immunoSEQ multiplex PCR, while the TCRdb copy is restricted to in-frame clones and leaves out a portion. The sample has hundreds of thousands of clones, about 84% seen once. Sequencing was done on a sample of peripheral blood. All receptors come from a woman aged 80 or older with COVID-19, enrolled during active disease.

As concerns this clone: Other DNA variants within this sample encode the same CDR3. The rearrangement joins TRBV18 to TRBJ1-3, with D possibly being TRBD1 (5 bases). Deletions cut 1 base from V and 1 base from J, with 8 bases between. In germline, CDR1 is KGHSH, CDR2 LQKENI. The CDR3 is 15 amino acids. The CDR3 sequence: CASSPQGSSGNTIYF. CDR3 bases: TGTGCCAGCTCACCACAGGGGTCATCTGGAAACACCATATATTTT. Looking up the rest from reference TRBV18 and TRBJ1-3 gives the full variable domain: NAGVMQNPRHLVRRRGQEARLRCSPMKGHSHVYWYRQLPEEGLKFMVYLQKENIIDESGMPKERFSAEFPKEGPSILRIQQVVRGDSAAYFCASSPQGSSGNTIYFGEGSWLTVV.

The chain employs TRBV6-2 or TRBV6-3 and TRBJ2-1, with 9 bases aligning to TRBD2. Trimming at V came to 4 bases and at J to 3 bases, leaving 10 bases not matched to a gene. This CDR3 contains 17 residues. Looked up from germline, CDR1 is MNHEY and CDR2 is SVGEGT. This CDR3 is CASSSYGGGAGYNEQFF. The CDR3 region has the DNA TGTGCCAGCAGTTCCTACGGCGGGGGGGCGGGCTACAATGAGCAGTTCTTC.

The chain is built from TRBV3-1 (or the pseudogene TRBV3-2) and TRBJ1-1; possibly TRBD1 for D (5 bases). V was clipped by 4 bases and J by 5 bases, with 11 bases between them. Germline lookup yields CDR1 LGHDT and CDR2 YNNKEL (reference sequence). The CDR3 has 13 residues. The CDR3 loop reads CASSRGTRTEAFF. In nucleotides, the CDR3 is TGTGCCAGCAGCCGCGGGACTCGTACTGAAGCTTTCTTT.

V gene TRBV19 combines with J gene TRBJ2-5, with TRBD1 matching 7 bases. The CDR3 consists of 13 residues. V lost 3 bases, J lost 2 bases, and 0 bases stayed unmatched. Germline V gives CDR1 LNHDA, CDR2 SQIVND (reference sequence). The CDR3 protein is CASSMTGQETQYF. CDR3 nucleotide sequence: TGTGCCAGTAGTATGACAGGGCAAGAGACCCAGTACTTC.

The genes are TRBV2 and TRBJ1-5; D is uncertain. V dropped 7 bases and J dropped 3 bases, with 16 bases sitting between them. Germline CDR1 is SNHLY and CDR2 is FYNNEI. The CDR3 is 15 residues long. The CDR3 DNA is TGTGCCAGCACTCAAGGGAGCAGTCTCAATCAGCCCCAGCATTTT. It is translated as CASTQGSSLNQPQHF.

The chain has TRBV2 and TRBJ2-7; 9 bases line up with TRBD1. Germline V gives CDR1 SNHLY, CDR2 FYNNEI. The CDR3 sequence is 13 residues long. The V gene end was trimmed by 9 bases and the J gene end by 4 bases; junction bases not matched to a gene: 7. The CDR3 sequence is CASQPGQGYEQYV. The CDR3 DNA follows: TGTGCCAGTCAACCGGGACAGGGTTACGAGCAGTACGTC.

This sequence joins TRBV3-1 (or the pseudogene TRBV3-2) and TRBJ1-2; 7 bases are shared with TRBD1. The V gene's germline CDR1 is LGHDT and CDR2 YNNKEL (reference sequence). The CDR3 is made up of 15 amino acids. With V trimmed by 7 bases and J by 5 bases, 13 bases remained unmatched. The CDR3 nucleotides are TGTGCCAGCAATCCCTCGGGACAGTCACCTTATGGCTACACCTTC. This sequence encodes CASNPSGQSPYGYTF.

V gene TRBV7-2 combines with J gene TRBJ1-4; D gene ambiguous. Germline CDR1 reads SGHTA; CDR2 reads FQGNSA. V was clipped by 5 bases and J by 0 bases, with 10 bases between them. The CDR3 has 15 amino acids. The CDR3 region is CASSLSSATNEKLFF. The CDR3 region has the DNA TGTGCCAGCAGCCTTTCAAGCGCAACTAATGAAAAACTGTTTTTT.

Here the CDR3 DNA reads TGTGCCTGGATTCGGGACAGTGGAGTTATAGCTTTCTTT. Encoded protein: CAWIRDSGVIAFF. This chain connects TRBV30 to TRBJ1-1; 7 positions agree with TRBD1. This CDR3 is 13 amino acids long. Germline CDR1 is GTSNPN and CDR2 is SVGIG (reference sequence). After removal of 4 bases from V and 10 bases from J, the junction contained 12 bases not matched to a gene.

The chain recombines TRBV3-1 (or the pseudogene TRBV3-2) with TRBJ1-1; no clear D gene. The length of the CDR3 is 12 residues. Trimming removed 3 bases at V and 11 bases at J, with 13 bases between. The germline gives CDR1 LGHDT, CDR2 YNNKEL (reference sequence). CDR3 in DNA: TGTGCCAGCAGCCAGGTGGAGCGGGCGGCTTTCTTT. Translating it yields CASSQVERAAFF.

This chain joins TRBV7-2 and TRBJ2-5; 7 bases line up with TRBD1. CDR3 size: 14 residues. The V gene end was trimmed by 3 bases and the J gene end by 5 bases; junction bases not matched to a gene: 6. The V gene's germline CDR1 is SGHTA and CDR2 FQGNSA. Written as DNA, the CDR3 is TGTGCCAGCAGCTTCGAACAGGGGAAGGAGACCCAGTACTTC. Amino acids: CASSFEQGKETQYF.

This chain connects TRBV7-8 to TRBJ1-1; weak D call: TRBD1 (6 bases). Germline assignment: CDR1 SGHVS and CDR2 FQNEAQ. The V and J ends lost 6 bases and 3 bases respectively, with 14 bases between them. The CDR3 loop spans 14 amino acids. The CDR3 is CASRKGQGYTEAFF. The CDR3 nucleotides read TGTGCCAGCAGGAAAGGGCAGGGGTACACTGAAGCTTTCTTT.

J is TRBJ1-2 and V is TRBV6-4; D is perhaps TRBD1 (5 bases). Germline lookup yields CDR1 MRHNA and CDR2 SNTAGT. The CDR3 has 14 residues. Trimming removed 0 bases from V and 3 bases from J, with 8 bases in between. This CDR3 reads CASSDSPQDYGYTF. In DNA, the CDR3 is TGTGCCAGCAGTGACTCTCCACAGGACTATGGCTACACCTTC.

The rearrangement joins TRBV7-2 to TRBJ1-6, with 7 bases identical to TRBD1. The CDR3 extends over 16 amino acids. V was pared by 4 bases and J by 14 bases, with 17 bases of the junction left unmatched. Looked up from germline, CDR1 is SGHTA and CDR2 is FQGNSA. In DNA, the CDR3 is TGTGCCAGCAGCTCCTCTGCCCTGACAGGGATGGTATCCCTCCACTTT. Translated: CASSSSALTGMVSLHF.

The chain carries TRBV9 and TRBJ1-3; D perhaps matches TRBD1 (5 bases). V was clipped by 3 bases and J by 0 bases, with 13 bases between them. CDR3 length: 16 amino acids. CDR1 is SGDLS, CDR2 YYNGEE, per germline. CDR3 in DNA: TGTGCCAGCAGCGCGGGGACTGGGAGCTCTGGAAACACCATATATTTT. Amino acids: CASSAGTGSSGNTIYF.

The chain employs TRBV18 and TRBJ2-7; 8 positions agree with TRBD1. CDR1 and CDR2 (germline): KGHSH, LQKENI. V was pared by 6 bases and J by 5 bases, with 3 bases of the junction left unmatched. The CDR3 covers 12 residues. As DNA, the CDR3 is TGTGCCAGCTCCCCGACAGGGGACGAGCAGTACTTC. Translation gives CASSPTGDEQYF.

V usage is TRBV5-6 and J usage is TRBJ1-5; D is uncertain. Trimming pared 0 bases from V and 0 bases from J, leaving 7 bases between. The CDR3 is 15 amino acids. Germline CDR1 and CDR2: SGHDT and YYEEEE. CDR3 coding DNA: TGTGCCAGCAGCTTGGGTCCCTATAGCAATCAGCCCCAGCATTTT. As protein: CASSLGPYSNQPQHF.

The chain has TRBV10-2 and TRBJ1-1; D call uncertain. CDR3 size: 13 residues. With 4 bases removed from V and 6 bases from J, the gap between germline ends came to 12 bases. Germline V gene sequence: CDR1 WSHSY, CDR2 SAAADI. CDR3 sequence (DNA): TGCGCCAGCAGTGTGACGGGTGGGTCTGAAGCTTTCTTT. Its protein is CASSVTGGSEAFF.

The chain carries TRBV28 and TRBJ2-2; tentative D call: TRBD1 (6 bases). Germline CDR1 MDHEN, CDR2 SYDVKM. This CDR3 region has 16 residues. V lost 6 bases and J lost 2, with 16 bases in between. The CDR3 protein is CASRETGTQNTGELFF. DNA of the CDR3: TGTGCCAGCAGGGAGACAGGAACACAAAACACCGGGGAGCTGTTTTTT.

The V and J genes are TRBV7-9 and TRBJ2-5; TRBD1 matches 8 bases. Germline V gene data show CDR1 as SEHNR and CDR2 as FQNEAQ (reference sequence). V lost 5 bases to trimming and J lost 4 bases; unmatched junction nucleotides: 9. The CDR3 consists of 15 residues. This CDR3 is CASSIGQGSGETQYF. The CDR3, as DNA: TGTGCCAGCAGCATCGGACAGGGCAGCGGAGAGACCCAGTACTTC.

The V gene is TRBV5-4, the J gene TRBJ2-2; 9 bases fit TRBD2. Germline V gene sequence: CDR1 SGHNT, CDR2 YYREEE (reference sequence). This CDR3 region has 16 residues. Unmatched junction bases numbered 8, after V lost 3 bases and J lost 5 bases. The CDR3 nucleotides read TGTGCCAGCAGCTGGAGACAAGCGGGGGGAACCGGGGAGCTGTTTTTT. Protein: CASSWRQAGGTGELFF.